A single sample is the source of the 32 T cell receptor beta chains below, sequenced in a study of blood T cell repertoires in COVID-19. This table comes from immunoSEQ multiplex PCR, and its TCRdb copy is limited to in-frame clones, with some not included. The data contain 100,000 to 150,000 clones, around 77% of them singletons. The material sequenced was peripheral blood. Receptor source: a human donor in a cohort sampled during active COVID-19.

This clone was picked up one time. V usage is TRBV27 and J usage is TRBJ2-7, with TRBD2 matching over 7 bases. The germline gives CDR1 MNHEY, CDR2 SMNVEV (reference sequence). The CDR3 has 14 amino acids. The trim removed 3 bases at V and 5 bases at J, leaving 7 bases unmatched. The CDR3 reads CASSFGGRINEQYF. CDR3 DNA sequence: TGTGCCAGCAGTTTTGGCGGGAGAATAAACGAGCAGTACTTC.

The chain is built from TRBV19 and TRBJ2-2; 10 positions match TRBD1. The CDR3 contains 15 residues. Germline values: CDR1 LNHDA, CDR2 SQIVND (reference sequence). Losses at the gene ends were 5 bases for V and 5 bases for J; bases not matched to a gene: 5. The CDR3 nucleotides read TGTGCCAGTAGTTATGGGACAGGGGCTACCGGGGAGCTGTTTTTT. Translation: CASSYGTGATGELFF. Looking up the rest from reference TRBV19 and TRBJ2-2 gives the full variable domain: DGGITQSPKYLFRKEGQNVTLSCEQNLNHDAMYWYRQDPGQGLRLIYYSQIVNDFQKGDIAEGYSVSREKKESFPLTVTSAQKNPTAFYLCASSYGTGATGELFFGEGSRLTVL.

J is TRBJ2-2 and V is TRBV7-9, with TRBD1 identical over 10 bases. Germline CDR1 and CDR2: SEHNR and FQNEAQ (reference sequence). The CDR3 is 17 amino acids. Trimming at V came to 4 bases and at J to 0 bases, leaving 5 bases not matched to a gene. The CDR3 loop is CASSSSGTGANTGELFF. The CDR3 DNA reads TGTGCCAGCAGCTCCTCCGGGACAGGGGCGAACACCGGGGAGCTGTTTTTT.

This chain connects TRBV5-4 to TRBJ2-5; 8 bases agree with TRBD2. The CDR3 sequence is 14 residues long. Germline CDR1 reads SGHNT; CDR2 reads YYREEE (reference sequence). V lost 0 bases, J lost 5 bases, and 3 bases stayed unmatched. Here the CDR3 reads CASSLGLATETQYF. The CDR3 region has the DNA TGTGCCAGCAGCTTGGGACTAGCGACTGAGACCCAGTACTTC.

The rearrangement uses TRBV19 and TRBJ1-1, with unresolved D. The CDR3 is 11 residues long. CDR1 is LNHDA, CDR2 SQIVND, per germline (reference sequence). Trimming removed 8 bases at V and 4 bases at J, with 8 bases between. DNA for the CDR3: TGTGCCAGTCTTCGGAGCACTGAAGCTTTCTTT. This gives the protein CASLRSTEAFF.

The chain has TRBV7-9 and TRBJ2-2, with D tentatively TRBD2 (6 bases). Germline V gene lookup returns CDR1 SEHNR and CDR2 FQNEAQ (reference sequence). Trimming removed 1 base from V and 6 bases from J, with 6 bases in between. CDR3 length equals 13 residues. The CDR3: CASSLVAAGELFF. CDR3 coding DNA: TGTGCCAGCAGCTTAGTAGCGGCCGGGGAGCTGTTTTTT.

V usage is TRBV2 and J usage is TRBJ1-4; D is possibly TRBD1 (5 bases). Germline V CDR1 and CDR2: SNHLY, FYNNEI. The germline V and J ends were trimmed by 11 bases and 2 bases, with 15 bases remaining between them. This CDR3 has 14 amino acids. CDR3 nucleotides: TGTGCCCGACGGGGGGAGGAGACTAATGAAAAACTGTTTTTT. This codes for CARRGEETNEKLFF.

This chain links TRBV29-1 with TRBJ1-1, with D unclear. Germline V lookup: CDR1 SQVTM, CDR2 ANQGSEA. Trimming shortened V by 5 bases and J by 2 bases, and 3 bases separated the two germline ends. The CDR3 covers 10 residues. Here the CDR3 DNA reads TGCAGCGTTTCTAACACTGAAGCTTTCTTT. Its translation: CSVSNTEAFF.

This chain uses TRBV28 with TRBJ1-2; 11 bases align to TRBD1. The junction had 9 bases not matched to a gene; V was cut back by 5 bases and J by 7 bases. This CDR3 is 15 amino acids long. The germline V gene has CDR1 MDHEN and CDR2 SYDVKM. The CDR3 loop is CASSLIRTGGTGYTF. CDR3 nucleotide sequence: TGTGCCAGCAGTCTTATTAGGACAGGGGGCACTGGCTACACCTTC.

The chain links TRBV29-1 to TRBJ2-2; TRBD2 aligns across 12 bases. V was clipped by 6 bases and J by 6 bases; unmatched bases: 5. The CDR3 spans 14 residues. From germline, CDR1 is SQVTM and CDR2 ANQGSEA. The CDR3 spells CSVRTSGTPGELFF. The CDR3 nucleotides are TGCAGCGTCCGGACTAGCGGGACCCCCGGGGAGCTGTTTTTT.

The chain links TRBV7-9 to TRBJ1-1, with a tentative D call TRBD1 (5 bases). Germline CDR1 reads SEHNR; CDR2 reads FQNEAQ (reference sequence). Trimming removed 8 bases from V and 4 bases from J, with 11 bases in between. The CDR3 is made up of 12 amino acids. CDR3 in amino acids: CASESQGTEAFF. The CDR3 coding sequence is TGTGCCAGCGAGAGTCAGGGCACTGAAGCTTTCTTT.

This chain links TRBV18 with TRBJ1-2, with 12 bases matching TRBD1. CDR1 and CDR2 from the germline V gene are KGHSH and LQKENI. After removal of 3 bases from V and 6 bases from J, the junction contained 8 bases not matched to a gene. This CDR3 has 16 amino acids. The CDR3 spells CASSPGTGGSGDGYTF. In DNA form, the CDR3 reads TGTGCCAGCTCACCCGGGACAGGGGGCTCTGGTGATGGCTACACCTTC.

The chain employs TRBV10-1 and TRBJ2-3; 13 positions match TRBD2. V trimming: 6 bases; J trimming: 4 bases; junction bases outside the gene matches: 7. Germline V gives CDR1 WNHNN, CDR2 SYGVQD (reference sequence). There are 16 residues in the CDR3. The CDR3 loop reads CASSRGTSGESDTQYF. The CDR3 coding sequence is TGCGCCAGCAGCCGGGGGACTAGCGGGGAGTCAGATACGCAGTATTTT.

The chain couples TRBV7-6 to TRBJ2-7; the D is unclear. The CDR3 is made up of 13 amino acids. The ends were cut back, 0 bases at V and 0 bases at J, with 3 bases in the middle. Germline V CDR1 and CDR2: SGHVS, FNYEAQ. The CDR3 spells CASSLASSYEQYF. CDR3 nucleotides: TGTGCCAGCAGCTTAGCGAGCTCCTACGAGCAGTACTTC. The full variable domain, completed using reference TRBV7-6 and TRBJ2-7, is GAGVSQSPRYKVTKRGQDVALRCDPISGHVSLYWYRQALGQGPEFLTYFNYEAQQDKSGLPNDRFSAERPEGSISTLTIQRTEQRDSAMYRCASSLASSYEQYFGPGTRLTVT.

The chain recombines TRBV9 with TRBJ1-1; 10 bases map to TRBD1. This CDR3 has 14 amino acids. The trim removed 0 bases at V and 11 bases at J, leaving 7 bases unmatched. The germline CDR1 and CDR2 sequences are SGDLS and YYNGEE. CDR3: CASSVAPGQGVAFF. CDR3 in DNA: TGTGCCAGCAGCGTAGCCCCTGGACAGGGGGTGGCTTTCTTT.

The chain is built from TRBV7-6 and TRBJ1-1; D is perhaps TRBD1 (6 bases). The germline gives CDR1 SGHVS, CDR2 FNYEAQ. With 5 bases removed from V and 0 bases from J, the gap between germline ends came to 10 bases. This CDR3 is 14 amino acids long. As DNA, the CDR3 is TGTGCCAGCAGCGAAGGACAGTTGAACACTGAAGCTTTCTTT. Translation: CASSEGQLNTEAFF. The full variable domain, its missing parts supplied by reference TRBV7-6 and TRBJ1-1, is GAGVSQSPRYKVTKRGQDVALRCDPISGHVSLYWYRQALGQGPEFLTYFNYEAQQDKSGLPNDRFSAERPEGSISTLTIQRTEQRDSAMYRCASSEGQLNTEAFFGQGTRLTVV.

This sequence joins TRBV3-1 (or the pseudogene TRBV3-2) and TRBJ2-5, with 8 bases that match TRBD2. The last part of the DNA fits TRBJ2-7 better; the J call may be wrong. The CDR3 consists of 16 residues. Germline V gene lookup returns CDR1 LGHDT and CDR2 YNNKEL (reference sequence). The CDR3 sequence is CASSSRGGATLDEQYF. The CDR3, as DNA: TGTGCCAGCAGCTCCCGGGGGGGGGCCACCCTGGACGAGCAGTACTTC.

The rearrangement uses TRBV3-1 (or the pseudogene TRBV3-2) and TRBJ2-5; TRBD1 matches 9 bases. The CDR3 has 15 residues. The J segment lost 5 bases and the V segment lost 1 base, leaving 5 bases of the junction unmatched. Germline V gives CDR1 LGHDT, CDR2 YNNKEL (reference sequence). The CDR3 coding sequence is TGTGCCAGCAGCCAAGGACAGGGGGACCTGGAGACCCAGTACTTC. Translated: CASSQGQGDLETQYF.

The chain couples TRBV6-2 or TRBV6-3 to TRBJ2-7; D perhaps matches TRBD2 (6 bases). The V gene's germline CDR1 is MNHEY and CDR2 SVGEGT. The CDR3 has 12 residues. Trimming pared 5 bases from V and 3 bases from J, leaving 8 bases between. CDR3 residues: CASSRGGYEQYF. The CDR3 nucleotides are TGTGCCAGCAGTCGGGGAGGCTACGAGCAGTACTTC.

The chain has TRBV20-1 and TRBJ1-1; D unclear. Germline V gene data show CDR1 as DFQATT and CDR2 as SNEGSKA (reference sequence). V was pared by 6 bases and J by 1 base, with 6 bases between. CDR3 length: 11 residues. The CDR3 coding sequence is TGCAGTGCAAGTCAGAACACTGAAGCTTTCTTT. It codes for CSASQNTEAFF.

This clone was observed a handful of times. This chain uses TRBV5-6 with TRBJ2-5; the match to TRBD1 covers 7 bases. From germline, CDR1 is SGHDT and CDR2 YYEEEE. The CDR3 covers 16 residues. The V gene end was trimmed by 1 base and the J gene end by 4 bases; junction bases not matched to a gene: 10. CDR3 protein: CASSLYAGGSVETQYF. The DNA for the CDR3 is TGTGCCAGCAGCTTGTACGCAGGGGGTTCGGTAGAGACCCAGTACTTC.

The chain combines TRBV5-6 with TRBJ1-5; perhaps TRBD1 as D (5 bases). Trimming left V 2 bases short and J 1 base short, with 10 bases between. This CDR3 region has 15 residues. In germline, CDR1 is SGHDT, CDR2 YYEEEE. This CDR3 is CASSLKGRSNQPQHF. The DNA of the CDR3 is TGTGCCAGCAGCTTAAAGGGGCGAAGCAATCAGCCCCAGCATTTT.

The rearrangement links TRBV6-5 to TRBJ1-1; the D gene is possibly TRBD1 (5 bases). The ends were cut back, 0 bases at V and 6 bases at J, with 8 bases in the middle. CDR1 is MNHEY, CDR2 SVGAGI, per germline. The CDR3 sequence is 13 residues long. The CDR3, as DNA: TGTGCCAGCAGTTACTCGGCGGGGCCTGAAGCTTTCTTT. Encoded protein: CASSYSAGPEAFF.

This chain connects TRBV7-9 to TRBJ1-6, with D possibly matching TRBD1 (5 bases). This CDR3 has 13 residues. The germline gives CDR1 SEHNR, CDR2 FQNEAQ (reference sequence). Trimming left V 1 base short and J 15 bases short, with 13 bases between. The CDR3 protein is CASSLGGLEDLHF. The DNA for the CDR3 is TGTGCCAGCAGCTTAGGGGGACTTGAGGACCTCCACTTT.

This chain connects TRBV27 to TRBJ2-1; D perhaps matches TRBD2 (5 bases). This CDR3 region has 14 residues. With 5 bases removed from V and 4 bases from J, the gap between germline ends came to 12 bases. Looked up from germline, CDR1 is MNHEY and CDR2 is SMNVEV (reference sequence). The CDR3 region is CASSKLVGYNEQFF. The CDR3 DNA reads as TGTGCCAGCAGTAAACTAGTGGGGTACAATGAGCAGTTCTTC.

The table lists this clone with a few counts. The CDR3 spells CASILRDRVDNSPLHF. Written as DNA, the CDR3 is TGTGCCAGCATCTTAAGGGACAGGGTCGATAATTCACCCCTCCACTTT. The chain has TRBV21-1 and TRBJ1-6; the table's D gene call, TRBD1, was not cross checked with the DNA. TRBV21-1 is a pseudogene. CDR3 length equals 16 residues.

The gene calls are TRBV30 and TRBJ2-6; 8 positions agree with TRBD1. CDR3 length: 18 residues. CDR1 and CDR2 (germline): GTSNPN, SVGIG (reference sequence). Trimming took 0 bases from V and 0 from J; bases not matched to a gene: 7. CDR3 region: CAWSVGTGISSGANVLTF. DNA of the CDR3: TGTGCCTGGAGTGTGGGGACAGGCATTAGCTCTGGGGCCAACGTCCTGACTTTC. The complete variable domain, with remaining parts taken from reference TRBV30 and TRBJ2-6, reads SQTIHQWPATLVQPVGSPLSLECTVEGTSNPNLYWYRQAAGRGLQLLFYSVGIGQISSEVPQNLSASRPQDRQFILSSKKLLLSDSGFYLCAWSVGTGISSGANVLTFGAGSRLTVL.

This clone was recorded a few times. This chain joins TRBV7-9 and TRBJ1-2, with 8 nucleotides matching TRBD1. Germline V lookup: CDR1 SEHNR, CDR2 FQNEAQ (reference sequence). With 4 bases clipped from V and 2 bases from J, the junction kept 12 bases outside the gene matches. The CDR3 length is 17 residues. The CDR3 DNA sequence: TGTGCCAGCAGCTACAGGGACAGGAATGAAATCAACTATGGCTACACCTTC. This translates into CASSYRDRNEINYGYTF. Looking up the rest from reference TRBV7-9 and TRBJ1-2 gives the full variable domain: DTGVSQNPRHKITKRGQNVTFRCDPISEHNRLYWYRQTLGQGPEFLTYFQNEAQLEKSRLLSDRFSAERPKGSFSTLEIQRTEQGDSAMYLCASSYRDRNEINYGYTFGSGTRLTVV.

This chain links TRBV29-1 with TRBJ2-7, with a weak D call TRBD2 (6 bases). V shed 6 bases and J shed 7 bases, with 10 bases lying between them. Germline values: CDR1 SQVTM, CDR2 ANQGSEA. The CDR3 length is 10 residues. CDR3 in amino acids: CSVYAGEQYF. CDR3 sequence (DNA): TGCAGCGTGTACGCGGGGGAGCAGTACTTC.

The gene calls are TRBV19 and TRBJ2-2, with 10 bases fitting TRBD1. The CDR3 totals 15 residues. Germline loops: CDR1 LNHDA, CDR2 SQIVND (reference sequence). V lost 4 bases and J lost 5; bases outside the gene matches: 4. The CDR3 region is CASSRDRGGTGELFF. CDR3 in DNA: TGTGCCAGTAGTAGGGACAGGGGTGGGACCGGGGAGCTGTTTTTT.

The count of this clone is one. The J gene is TRBJ1-1, the V gene TRBV28; unclear D gene. CDR3 length: 13 residues. The V end lost 1 base, the J end lost 1 base, and 4 bases lay between the germline ends. Germline V gene lookup returns CDR1 MDHEN and CDR2 SYDVKM. In DNA, the CDR3 is TGTGCCAGCAGTTTATCAGGGAACACTGAAGCTTTCTTT. Residues: CASSLSGNTEAFF.

The J gene is TRBJ2-7, the V gene TRBV3-1 (or the pseudogene TRBV3-2), with D tentatively TRBD2 (5 bases). Trimming left V 2 bases short and J 5 bases short, with 13 bases between. This CDR3 spans 14 amino acids. Germline values: CDR1 LGHDT, CDR2 YNNKEL (reference sequence). The CDR3 spells CASSQRDGANEQYF. The CDR3 DNA reads TGTGCCAGCAGCCAACGGGATGGAGCAAACGAGCAGTACTTC.